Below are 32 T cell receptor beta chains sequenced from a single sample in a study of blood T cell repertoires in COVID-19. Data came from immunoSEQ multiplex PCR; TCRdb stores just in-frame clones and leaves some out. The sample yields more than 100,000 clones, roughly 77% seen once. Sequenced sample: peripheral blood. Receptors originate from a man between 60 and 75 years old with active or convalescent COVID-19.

Written as DNA, the CDR3 is TGTGCCAGCTCCCCAAGACAGTTCTCTGGAAACACCATATATTTT. Its translation: CASSPRQFSGNTIYF. The chain combines TRBV18 with TRBJ1-3; tentative D call: TRBD1 (5 bases). The ends were cut back, 6 bases at V and 0 bases at J, with 12 bases in the middle. Germline V lookup: CDR1 KGHSH, CDR2 LQKENI. The CDR3 runs 15 residues.

The CDR3, as DNA: TGTGCCAGCTTCCAGCAGGTAGCGGGATACACCGGGGAGCTGTTTTTT. Amino acid sequence: CASFQQVAGYTGELFF. The V gene is TRBV5-6, the J gene TRBJ2-2, with TRBD2 matching over 8 bases. Germline V gene sequence: CDR1 SGHDT, CDR2 YYEEEE. With 7 bases clipped from V and 3 bases from J, the junction kept 11 bases outside the gene matches. The length of the CDR3 is 16 residues.

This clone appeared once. The CDR3 here is CASSPGTNTEAFF. CDR3 DNA sequence: TGCGCCAGCAGCCCCGGGACAAACACTGAAGCTTTCTTT. The gene calls are TRBV5-1 and TRBJ1-1; perhaps TRBD1 as D (6 bases). This CDR3 is built from 13 residues. The germline CDR1 and CDR2 sequences are SGHRS and YFSETQ. The germline V and J ends were trimmed by 4 bases and 2 bases, with 9 bases remaining between them.

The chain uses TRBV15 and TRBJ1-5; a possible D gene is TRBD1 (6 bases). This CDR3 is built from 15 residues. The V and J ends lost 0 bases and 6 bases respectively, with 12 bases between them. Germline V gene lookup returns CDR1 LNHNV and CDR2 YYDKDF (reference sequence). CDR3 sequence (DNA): TGTGCCACCAGCAGAGAAACAGGGAGAAGTCAGCCCCAGCATTTT. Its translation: CATSRETGRSQPQHF.

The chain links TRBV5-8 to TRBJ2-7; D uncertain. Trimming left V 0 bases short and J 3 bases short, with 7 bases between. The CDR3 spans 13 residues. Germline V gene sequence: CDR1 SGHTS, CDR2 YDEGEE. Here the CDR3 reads CASSLELHYEQYF. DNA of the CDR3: TGTGCCAGCAGCTTGGAACTCCACTACGAGCAGTACTTC.

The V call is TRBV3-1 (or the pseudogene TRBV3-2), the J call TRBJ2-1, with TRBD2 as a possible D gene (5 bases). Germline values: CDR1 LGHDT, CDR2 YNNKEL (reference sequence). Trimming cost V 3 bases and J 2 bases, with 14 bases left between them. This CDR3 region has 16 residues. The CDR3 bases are TGTGCCAGCAGCCACGGGAAGCGTGCTACCTACAATGAGCAGTTCTTC. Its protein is CASSHGKRATYNEQFF.

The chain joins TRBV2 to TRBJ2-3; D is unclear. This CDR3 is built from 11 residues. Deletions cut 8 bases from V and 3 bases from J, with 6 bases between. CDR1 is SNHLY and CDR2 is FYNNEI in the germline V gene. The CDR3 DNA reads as TGTGCCAGCGGGCTTACAGATACGCAGTATTTT. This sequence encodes CASGLTDTQYF.

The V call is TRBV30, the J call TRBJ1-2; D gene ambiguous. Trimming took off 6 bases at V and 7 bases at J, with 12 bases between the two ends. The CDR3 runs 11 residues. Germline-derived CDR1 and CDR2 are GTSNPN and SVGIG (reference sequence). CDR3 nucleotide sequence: TGTGCCTGTAGAGAGGAGGGTGGCTACACCTTC. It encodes CACREEGGYTF. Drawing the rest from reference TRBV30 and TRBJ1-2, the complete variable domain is SQTIHQWPATLVQPVGSPLSLECTVEGTSNPNLYWYRQAAGRGLQLLFYSVGIGQISSEVPQNLSASRPQDRQFILSSKKLLLSDSGFYLCACREEGGYTFGSGTRLTVV.

The CDR3 spells CASSVRISAAGETQYF. The CDR3 bases are TGTGCCAGCAGCGTGAGGATCTCCGCTGCGGGGGAGACCCAGTACTTC. The gene calls are TRBV9 and TRBJ2-5; perhaps TRBD2 as D (6 bases). The V gene lost 2 bases and the J gene lost 5 bases, with 19 bases spanning the gap. CDR1 is SGDLS and CDR2 is YYNGEE in the germline V gene. This CDR3 comprises 16 residues.

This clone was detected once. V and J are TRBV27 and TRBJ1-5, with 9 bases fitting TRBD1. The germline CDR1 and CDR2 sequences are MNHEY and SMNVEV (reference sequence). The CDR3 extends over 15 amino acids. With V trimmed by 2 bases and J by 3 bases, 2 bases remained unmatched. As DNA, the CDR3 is TGTGCCAGCAGTTTAGGGACAGGGCCCAATCAGCCCCAGCATTTT. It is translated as CASSLGTGPNQPQHF.

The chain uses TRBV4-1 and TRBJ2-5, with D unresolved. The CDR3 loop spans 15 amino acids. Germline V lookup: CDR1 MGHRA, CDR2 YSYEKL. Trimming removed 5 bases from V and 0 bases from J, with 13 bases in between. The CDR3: CASSSVHQYQETQYF. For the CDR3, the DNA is TGCGCCAGCAGCTCCGTACACCAGTACCAAGAGACCCAGTACTTC.

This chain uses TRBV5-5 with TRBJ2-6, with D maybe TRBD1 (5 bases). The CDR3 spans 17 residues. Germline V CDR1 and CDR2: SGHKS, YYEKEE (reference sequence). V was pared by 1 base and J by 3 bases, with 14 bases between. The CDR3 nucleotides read TGTGCCAGCAGCTTGTCAGGGTTTGAGGTTGGGGCCAACGTCCTGACTTTC. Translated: CASSLSGFEVGANVLTF.

The CDR3 spells CASSSIELNQPQHF. The CDR3 DNA reads TGTGCCAGCAGCTCGATAGAGCTGAATCAGCCCCAGCATTTT. V is TRBV7-2 and J is TRBJ1-5; the D is unclear. Germline V gene lookup returns CDR1 SGHTA and CDR2 FQGNSA. This CDR3 has 14 residues. The V and J ends lost 4 bases and 4 bases respectively, with 11 bases between them.

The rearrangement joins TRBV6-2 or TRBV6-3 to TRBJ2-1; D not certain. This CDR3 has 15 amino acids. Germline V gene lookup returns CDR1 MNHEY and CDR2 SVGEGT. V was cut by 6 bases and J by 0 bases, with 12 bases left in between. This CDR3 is CASSRATLSYNEQFF. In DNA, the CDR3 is TGTGCCAGCAGCCGAGCTACCCTCTCCTACAATGAGCAGTTCTTC.

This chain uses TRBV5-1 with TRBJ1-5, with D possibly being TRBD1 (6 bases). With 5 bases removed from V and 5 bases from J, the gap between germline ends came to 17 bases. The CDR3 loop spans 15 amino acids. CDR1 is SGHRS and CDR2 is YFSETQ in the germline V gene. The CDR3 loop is CASRQGPQGYQPQHF. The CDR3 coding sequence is TGCGCCAGCAGACAGGGACCGCAGGGATATCAGCCCCAGCATTTT.

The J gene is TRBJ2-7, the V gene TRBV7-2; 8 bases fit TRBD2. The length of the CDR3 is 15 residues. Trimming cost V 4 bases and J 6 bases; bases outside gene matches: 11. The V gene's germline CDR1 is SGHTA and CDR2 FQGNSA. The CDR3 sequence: CASSSMSGSLGEQYF. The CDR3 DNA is TGTGCCAGCAGCTCAATGAGCGGGAGTCTAGGCGAGCAGTACTTC.

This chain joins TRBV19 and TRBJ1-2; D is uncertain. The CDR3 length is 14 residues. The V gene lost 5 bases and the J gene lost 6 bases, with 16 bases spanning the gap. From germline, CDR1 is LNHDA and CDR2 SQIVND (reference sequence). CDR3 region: CASSVVPADHGYTF. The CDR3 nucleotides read TGTGCCAGTAGTGTGGTTCCAGCGGATCATGGCTACACCTTC.

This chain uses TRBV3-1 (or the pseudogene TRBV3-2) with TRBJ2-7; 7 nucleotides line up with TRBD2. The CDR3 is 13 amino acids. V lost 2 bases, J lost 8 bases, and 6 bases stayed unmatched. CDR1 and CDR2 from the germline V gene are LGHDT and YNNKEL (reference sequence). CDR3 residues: CASSQPGTIKQYF. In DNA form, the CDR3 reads TGTGCCAGCAGCCAACCCGGGACTATAAAGCAGTACTTC.

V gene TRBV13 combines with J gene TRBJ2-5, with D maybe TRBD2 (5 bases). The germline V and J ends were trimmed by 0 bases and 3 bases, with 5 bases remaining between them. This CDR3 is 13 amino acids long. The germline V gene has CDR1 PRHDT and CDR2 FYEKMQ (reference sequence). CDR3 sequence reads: CASSLGGEETQYF. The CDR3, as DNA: TGTGCCAGCAGCTTAGGCGGGGAAGAGACCCAGTACTTC.

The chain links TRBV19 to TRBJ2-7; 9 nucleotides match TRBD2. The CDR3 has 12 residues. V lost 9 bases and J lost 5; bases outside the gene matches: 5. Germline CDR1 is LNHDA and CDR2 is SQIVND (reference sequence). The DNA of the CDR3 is TGTGCCAGAAGGACTAGCGCGGACGAGCAGTACTTC. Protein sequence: CARRTSADEQYF.

The CDR3 is CATSDPLAGWETQYF. The CDR3 bases are TGTGCCACCAGTGACCCCTTAGCGGGGTGGGAGACCCAGTACTTC. The V call is TRBV24-1, the J call TRBJ2-5; 8 positions agree with TRBD2. CDR1 KGHDR and CDR2 SFDVKD come from the germline V gene. The CDR3 runs to 15 residues. V shed 4 bases and J 5 bases; nucleotides not matched to a gene: 8.

The CDR3 here is CASSQETGYEKLFF. Here the CDR3 DNA reads TGCGCCAGCAGCCAAGAAACAGGGTATGAAAAACTGTTTTTT. The rearrangement joins TRBV4-1 to TRBJ1-4, with a tentative D call TRBD1 (6 bases). This CDR3 is 14 amino acids long. The germline V gene encodes CDR1 MGHRA and CDR2 YSYEKL. V gave up 0 bases and J gave up 6 bases, with 8 bases separating them.

The CDR3 is CASSPGDRGGYGYTF. Here the CDR3 DNA reads TGCGCCAGCAGTCCCGGGGACAGGGGAGGCTATGGCTACACCTTC. The V gene is TRBV4-3, the J gene TRBJ1-2, with 10 bases matching TRBD1. V dropped 6 bases and J dropped 4; count of bases not matched to a gene: 8. The CDR3 is 15 residues long. Germline V gene lookup returns CDR1 LGHNA and CDR2 YSLEER.

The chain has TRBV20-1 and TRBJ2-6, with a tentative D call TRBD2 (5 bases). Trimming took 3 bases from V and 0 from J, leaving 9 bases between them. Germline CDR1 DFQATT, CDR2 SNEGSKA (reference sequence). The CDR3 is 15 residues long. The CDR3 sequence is CSASRRTSGANVLTF. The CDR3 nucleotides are TGCAGTGCTAGTAGGAGGACCTCTGGGGCCAACGTCCTGACTTTC.

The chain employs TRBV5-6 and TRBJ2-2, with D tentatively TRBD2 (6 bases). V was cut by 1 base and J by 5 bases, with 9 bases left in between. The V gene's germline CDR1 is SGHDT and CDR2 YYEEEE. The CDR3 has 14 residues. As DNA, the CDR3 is TGTGCCAGCAGCTTGATCGGGAGAACCGGGGAGCTGTTTTTT. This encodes CASSLIGRTGELFF.

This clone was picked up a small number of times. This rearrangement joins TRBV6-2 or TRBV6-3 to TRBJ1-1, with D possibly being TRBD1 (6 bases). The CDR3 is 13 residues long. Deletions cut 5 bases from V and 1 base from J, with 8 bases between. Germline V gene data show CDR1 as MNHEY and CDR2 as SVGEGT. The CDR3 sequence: CASSLGGNTEAFF. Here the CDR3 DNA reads TGTGCCAGCAGTCTAGGGGGGAACACTGAAGCTTTCTTT.

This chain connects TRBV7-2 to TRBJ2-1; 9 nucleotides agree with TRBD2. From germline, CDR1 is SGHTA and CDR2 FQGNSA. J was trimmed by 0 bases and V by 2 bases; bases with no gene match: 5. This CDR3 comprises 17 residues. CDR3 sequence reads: CASSLFRLADSYNEQFF. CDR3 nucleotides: TGTGCCAGCAGCTTATTTCGACTAGCGGACTCCTACAATGAGCAGTTCTTC. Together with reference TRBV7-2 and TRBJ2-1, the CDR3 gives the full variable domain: GAGVSQSPSNKVTEKGKDVELRCDPISGHTALYWYRQSLGQGLEFLIYFQGNSAPDKSGLPSDRFSAERTGGSVSTLTIQRTQQEDSAVYLCASSLFRLADSYNEQFFGPGTRLTVL.

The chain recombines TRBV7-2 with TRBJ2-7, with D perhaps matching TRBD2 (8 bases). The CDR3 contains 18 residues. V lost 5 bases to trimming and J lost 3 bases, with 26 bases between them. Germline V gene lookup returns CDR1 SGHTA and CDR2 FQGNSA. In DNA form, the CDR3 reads TGTGCCAGCAGCCCAGGGGGACTAGGGGGCTTGGGGTACTACGAGCAGTACTTC. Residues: CASSPGGLGGLGYYEQYF.

In DNA, the CDR3 is TGCGCCAGCAGCCAAGAGCTAGCGGGAGGGATCTCCTACGAGCAGTACTTC. Translating it yields CASSQELAGGISYEQYF. The genes are TRBV4-1 and TRBJ2-7; TRBD2 aligns across 12 bases. The CDR3 is 17 amino acids. V dropped 0 bases and J dropped 0; count of bases not matched to a gene: 3. Germline loops: CDR1 MGHRA, CDR2 YSYEKL.

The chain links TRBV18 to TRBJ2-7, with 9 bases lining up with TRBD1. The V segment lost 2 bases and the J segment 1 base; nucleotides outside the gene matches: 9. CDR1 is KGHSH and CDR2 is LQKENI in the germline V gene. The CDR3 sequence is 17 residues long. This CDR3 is CASSPFPGTGTSYEQYF. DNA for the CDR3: TGTGCCAGCTCACCATTCCCCGGGACAGGGACTTCCTACGAGCAGTACTTC. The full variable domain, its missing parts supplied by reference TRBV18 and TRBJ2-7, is NAGVMQNPRHLVRRRGQEARLRCSPMKGHSHVYWYRQLPEEGLKFMVYLQKENIIDESGMPKERFSAEFPKEGPSILRIQQVVRGDSAAYFCASSPFPGTGTSYEQYFGPGTRLTVT.

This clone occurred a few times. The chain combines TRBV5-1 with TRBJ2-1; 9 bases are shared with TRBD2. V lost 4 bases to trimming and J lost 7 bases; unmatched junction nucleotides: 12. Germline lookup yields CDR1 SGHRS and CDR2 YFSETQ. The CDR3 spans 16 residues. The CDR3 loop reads CASSQLAGVGRNEQFF. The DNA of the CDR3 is TGCGCCAGCAGCCAGTTAGCGGGAGTGGGGAGGAATGAGCAGTTCTTC.

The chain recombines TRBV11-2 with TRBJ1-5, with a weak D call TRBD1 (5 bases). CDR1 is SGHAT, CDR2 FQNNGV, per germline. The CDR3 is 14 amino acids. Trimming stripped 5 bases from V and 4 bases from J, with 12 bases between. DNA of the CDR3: TGTGCCAGCAGCCCCATCGGGGGTAATCAGCCCCAGCATTTT. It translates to CASSPIGGNQPQHF.